This record covers a single TCR beta chain. Looked up from germline, CDR1 is SGHRS and CDR2 is YFSETQ. The CDR3 spans 16 residues. Unmatched junction bases numbered 1, after V lost 3 bases and J lost 0 bases. The sample originates from a study of T cell changes during pregnancy in multiple sclerosis. This table comes from immunoSEQ multiplex PCR, and its TCRdb copy is limited to in-frame clones, with some not included. The sample yields about 42,000 clones, 91% seen once. The chain has TRBV5-1 and TRBJ2-1; 12 nucleotides line up with TRBD2. The clonotype originates from a female donor in good health, enrolled as a control in a pregnancy study. Sequenced material: CD4+ T cells from peripheral blood mononuclear cells, taken after pregnancy. Here the CDR3 reads CASSSSGGASYNEQFF. The CDR3, as DNA: TGCGCCAGCAGCTCTAGCGGGGGGGCCTCCTACAATGAGCAGTTCTTC.